This TCR beta chain is from a study of blood T cell repertoires in COVID-19. This CDR3 has 14 amino acids. Per the germline V gene, CDR1 is LNHDA and CDR2 is SQIVND (reference sequence). V lost 7 bases to trimming and J lost 5 bases; unmatched junction nucleotides: 9. In the source study's methods: Nucleated cell number was recorded as an estimate derived from reference gene primer amplification. Some clones are missing from TCRdb's copy, which holds only in-frame ones; the method was immunoSEQ multiplex PCR. The V and J calls and clone size come from that table; D and trimming were worked out from the DNA. The repertoire includes some 250,000 clones, more than 75% of them detected once, and about 3% sits in the top ten.

Sample: peripheral blood. The chain uses TRBV19 and TRBJ2-7; 9 bases align to TRBD1. The TCR comes from a woman in her twenties or thirties who had recovered from COVID-19. CDR3 in DNA: TGTGCCAGTAACCGACAAGGGACAGGGAACGAGCAGTACTTC. It is translated as CASNRQGTGNEQYF.